Here is one T cell receptor beta chain with its context. One junction end disagrees with the germline gene, perhaps due to a read error. The data were obtained in a study of blood T cell repertoires in COVID-19. Study-level background: The United States, Italy and Spain supplied acute and convalescent COVID-19 samples. Sample material is recorded as cDNA or gDNA derived from T cells, B-cell-depleted T cells, or PBMCs.

Assignments of participants to cohorts depended upon their own reported clinical history. Authors' analysis steps: How many nucleated cells were present was estimated from reference gene primer amplification. Here immunoSEQ multiplex PCR was the method, and the copy in TCRdb shows in-frame clones only, minus some. The V and J calls and clone size come from that table; D and trimming were worked out from the DNA. The table records approximately 300,000 clones, roughly nine tenths of them present only once. CDR1 and CDR2 from the germline V gene are ENHRY and SYGVKD. The CDR3 runs to 13 residues. This chain connects TRBV10-3 to TRBJ1-1, with D uncertain. Sequenced: PBMCs or T cells enriched from blood (not recorded which). This TCR derives from a woman in her thirties who had recovered from COVID-19. The CDR3 coding sequence is TGTGCCATCAGTGAGACTCCCCCGACTGGAGCTTTCTTT. Translated, it gives CAISETPPTGAFF.